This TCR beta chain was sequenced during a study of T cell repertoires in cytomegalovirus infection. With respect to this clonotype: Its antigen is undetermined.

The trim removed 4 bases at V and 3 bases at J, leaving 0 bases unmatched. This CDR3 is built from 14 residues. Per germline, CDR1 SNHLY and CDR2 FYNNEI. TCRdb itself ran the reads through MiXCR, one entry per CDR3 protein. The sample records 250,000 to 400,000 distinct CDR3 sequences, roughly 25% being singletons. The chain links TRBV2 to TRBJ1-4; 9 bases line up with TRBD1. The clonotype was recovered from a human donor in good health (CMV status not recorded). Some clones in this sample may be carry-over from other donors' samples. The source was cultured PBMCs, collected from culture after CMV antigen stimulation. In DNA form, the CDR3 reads TGTGCCAGCAGTGGACAGGGGGCTAATGAAAAACTGTTTTTT. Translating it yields CASSGQGANEKLFF.